A single sample gave rise to the 10 T cell receptor beta chains below, sequenced in a study of blood T cells in healthy people across ages. A sample-barcoded 5' primer and a J-beta primer mix were used in a second PCR of about 7 to 12 cycles. TCRdb independently ran MiXCR on the 5' RACE reads; one entry per CDR3 protein. The table records 1.5 million to 2 million distinct CDR3 sequences, approximately 30% of them present only once. The sample was blood. The receptors shown here come from a woman aged 25 to 39 in good health.

The rearrangement joins TRBV2 to TRBJ1-5; the D gene is possibly TRBD1 (6 bases). CDR1 is SNHLY, CDR2 FYNNEI, per germline. This CDR3 region has 15 residues. V lost 6 bases, J lost 3 bases, and 15 bases lay in between. Here the CDR3 DNA reads TGTGCCAGCAGATGGGGACATGAGCCCAATCAGCCCCAGCATTTT. Protein product: CASRWGHEPNQPQHF.

A note on this clonotype: At one end, the junction sequence differs from germline, possibly due to a read error. The CDR3, as DNA: TGTGCCAGCACACCACTATCCTCCAATGAGCAGTTCTTC. This encodes CASTPLSSNEQFF. The chain carries TRBV11-2 and TRBJ2-1; D gene uncertain. This CDR3 region has 13 residues. The germline CDR1 and CDR2 sequences are SGHAT and FQNNGV. Full variable domain (rest looked up from reference TRBV11-2 and TRBJ2-1): EAGVAQSPRYKIIEKRQSVAFWCNPISGHATLYWYQQILGQGPKLLIQFQNNGVVDDSQLPKDRFSAERLKGVDSTLKIQPAKLEDSAVYLCASTPLSSNEQFFGPGTRLTVL.

This chain uses TRBV28 with TRBJ1-2; D may be TRBD1 (6 bases). Trimming stripped 6 bases from V and 5 bases from J, with 19 bases between. Germline V CDR1 and CDR2: MDHEN, SYDVKM. The CDR3 consists of 15 residues. The CDR3, as DNA: TGTGCCAGCAGAGCCCCGGGGGACAAACTATATGGCTACACCTTC. It codes for CASRAPGDKLYGYTF.

This clonotype showed up just a few times. V gene TRBV6-2 or TRBV6-3 combines with J gene TRBJ2-7, with 7 positions matching TRBD1. CDR1 and CDR2 from the germline V gene are MNHEY and SVGEGT. After removal of 6 bases from V and 5 bases from J, the junction contained 13 bases not matched to a gene. The CDR3 is 15 residues long. The DNA for the CDR3 is TGTGCCAGCAGACCGACAGGGAATTTAAGGAACGAGCAGTACTTC. Encoded protein: CASRPTGNLRNEQYF.

This clonotype showed up just a few times. The CDR3 spells CSVGQIQETQYF. In DNA form, the CDR3 reads TGCAGCGTTGGACAAATACAAGAGACCCAGTACTTC. The V gene is TRBV29-1, the J gene TRBJ2-5; D unresolved. Germline V CDR1 and CDR2: SQVTM, ANQGSEA. Trimming stripped 4 bases from V and 2 bases from J, with 8 bases between. The CDR3 contains 12 residues.

Only a few counts were recorded for this clonotype. V usage is TRBV29-1 and J usage is TRBJ2-7, with 8 bases lining up with TRBD2. CDR1 is SQVTM and CDR2 is ANQGSEA in the germline V gene. The CDR3 covers 14 residues. Trimming took 6 bases from V and 4 from J; bases not matched to a gene: 11. CDR3 amino acids: CSVGTASGFYEQYF. The CDR3 DNA reads TGCAGCGTCGGTACGGCTAGCGGGTTTTACGAGCAGTACTTC.

This clonotype was counted ten times or more. This chain links TRBV9 with TRBJ2-6; no clear D gene. The CDR3 is 14 residues long. V lost 2 bases, J lost 1 base, and 4 bases lay in between. The V gene's germline CDR1 is SGDLS and CDR2 YYNGEE. The CDR3 loop reads CASSVKSGANVLTF. The CDR3 DNA sequence: TGTGCCAGCAGCGTCAAATCTGGGGCCAACGTCCTGACTTTC.

V is TRBV18 and J is TRBJ2-7; TRBD2 matches 8 bases. The trim removed 3 bases at V and 6 bases at J, leaving 7 bases unmatched. Germline CDR1 reads KGHSH; CDR2 reads LQKENI. The CDR3 sequence is 14 residues long. CDR3 nucleotide sequence: TGTGCCAGCTCACCGGACAGCGGGAGTGGCGAGCAGTACTTC. Translating gives CASSPDSGSGEQYF.

This clonotype has just a few counts. The chain uses TRBV7-8 and TRBJ2-3; 11 bases are a match to TRBD1. From germline, CDR1 is SGHVS and CDR2 FQNEAQ. Trimming at V came to 4 bases and at J to 4 bases, leaving 13 bases not matched to a gene. The CDR3 contains 18 residues. CDR3 coding DNA: TGTGCCAGCAGCTCCCCCGGACAGGGGGCTTGGGGCGCAGATACGCAGTATTTT. This sequence encodes CASSSPGQGAWGADTQYF. Based on the CDR3 plus reference TRBV7-8 and TRBJ2-3, the full variable domain is GAGVSQSPRYKVAKRGQDVALRCDPISGHVSLFWYQQALGQGPEFLTYFQNEAQLDKSGLPSDRFFAERPEGSVSTLKIQRTQQEDSAVYLCASSSPGQGAWGADTQYFGPGTRLTVL.

This clonotype was seen ten or more times. This chain connects TRBV5-1 to TRBJ2-6; a weak D match, TRBD1 (6 bases). This CDR3 has 16 residues. The germline V and J ends were trimmed by 0 bases and 0 bases, with 7 bases remaining between them. CDR1 and CDR2 (germline): SGHRS, YFSETQ. The CDR3 sequence is CASSLEGVSGANVLTF. CDR3 coding DNA: TGCGCCAGCAGCTTGGAGGGGGTCTCTGGGGCCAACGTCCTGACTTTC.